The clone carrying this TCR beta chain is medium-sized in the sample. The data are from a study of immune characterization of retroperitoneal liposarcoma. V shed 2 bases and J 10 bases; nucleotides not matched to a gene: 11. Looked up from germline, CDR1 is SGHTA and CDR2 is FQGNSA. The CDR3 is made up of 16 amino acids. Each CDR3 protein is one row after TCRdb ran MiXCR on the PCR reads. The repertoire consists of more than 10,000 distinct CDR3 sequences, with roughly 44% occurring once and the leading ten covering approximately 13%. The sequenced material came from tumor tissue. The sequence came from a female donor with retroperitoneal liposarcoma. The V call is TRBV7-2, the J call TRBJ2-1; 10 nucleotides line up with TRBD2. The CDR3 region has the DNA TGTGCCAGCAGCTTAAAGGGAGGGACTAGCGACTACGAGCAGTTCTTC. Protein sequence: CASSLKGGTSDYEQFF.